These T cell receptor beta chains were read from a single sample in a study of naive and memory T cell subsets. TCRdb itself ran the UMI-ligation and nested PCR reads through MiXCR, one entry per CDR3 protein. The sample contains roughly 97,000 distinct CDR3 sequences, roughly 15% of which appear only once. Input material: naive CD8+ T cells from blood. The receptors were sampled from a human donor in good health. Each CDR3 is given with its conserved first and last residue. Each record gives: clone size, D gene, J gene, V gene, CDR3 DNA, CDR3 protein. A D gene is named only where the DNA matches it firmly. Part of the rows lack a size; the others show once, few, many or a class for expanded clones.

>-|TRBD1|TRBJ2-3|TRBV4-3
TGCGCCAGCAGCCAAGGACAGGGTAAAGATACGCAGTATTTT
CASSQGQGKDTQYF
>few|-|TRBJ2-3|TRBV20-1
TGCAGTGCTAGAGCCCCGAAGGGCATGACGGCTAACACAGATACGCAGTATTTT
CSARAPKGMTANTDTQYF
>-|TRBD2|TRBJ2-1|TRBV12-3/TRBV12-4
TGTGCCAGCAGTTTAATTTCTTCTGGGACTAACTACAATGAGCAGTTCTTC
CASSLISSGTNYNEQFF
>few|TRBD1|TRBJ1-1|TRBV7-3
TGTGCCAGCAGCCCGACAGGGAGCCTCCGGCAAGCTTTCTTT
CASSPTGSLRQAFF
>-|-|TRBJ1-1|TRBV6-1
TGTGCCAGCAGTGAAGCGGGCGGACATGAAGCTTTCTTT
CASSEAGGHEAFF
>-|TRBD2|TRBJ2-3|TRBV20-1
TGCAGTGCTAGAGAGGGACTAGCGGGAGCTTACACAGATACGCAGTATTTT
CSAREGLAGAYTDTQYF
>-|-|TRBJ1-1|TRBV7-6
TGTGCCAGCAGCAACTGGGACACTGAAGCTTTCTTT
CASSNWDTEAFF
>-|-|TRBJ2-7|TRBV7-9
TGTGCCAGCAGGGCTACAGAGACCTACGAGCAGTACTTC
CASRATETYEQYF
>-|-|TRBJ2-7|TRBV5-1
TGCGCCAGCAAGGCCTCCTACGAGCAGTACTTC
CASKASYEQYF
>many|TRBD2|TRBJ2-5|TRBV7-9
TGTGCCAGCAGTTTGCGATGGCGGGAGGAGACCCAGTACTTC
CASSLRWREETQYF
>-|-|TRBJ2-7|TRBV7-9
TGTGCCAGCAGCTTAGAGCCTAGCACCTACGAGCAGTACTTC
CASSLEPSTYEQYF
>few|-|TRBJ2-3|TRBV29-1
TGCAGCGGACGGATCACAGATACGCAGTATTTT
CSGRITDTQYF
>-|-|TRBJ1-2|TRBV7-9
TGTGCCAGCAGCTCCTACACGGCTTATAGCTATGGCTACACCTTC
CASSSYTAYSYGYTF